This passage covers 17 T cell receptor beta chains from one sample sequenced in a study of neurological immune-mediated disorders. Time point denoted: longitudinal time-point 2. MiXCR was run by TCRdb on the 5' RACE reads, yielding one entry per CDR3 protein. The table has tens of thousands of distinct CDR3 sequences, nearly 10% seen once. The sample taken for sequencing was PBMCs. The receptors shown here come from a man aged 25-40 years in good health.

This clonotype was found many times. The CDR3 coding sequence is TGTGCCAGCAGCTCCAAAGTAAGTGTGAATGAGCAGTTCTTC. It is translated as CASSSKVSVNEQFF. V and J are TRBV5-4 and TRBJ2-1, with no clear D. Deletions cut 3 bases from V and 7 bases from J, with 14 bases between. Germline V gene data show CDR1 as SGHNT and CDR2 as YYREEE (reference sequence). This CDR3 region has 14 residues.

A word on this clonotype: This sequence may be a read error, since a much larger clone differs from it by one base. The V and J genes are TRBV18 and TRBJ2-3; TRBD1 matches at 7 bases. The CDR3 has 14 amino acids. CDR1 is KGHSH, CDR2 LQKENI, per germline. CDR3 residues: CVSSPRQGPDTQYF. Here the CDR3 DNA reads TGTGTCAGCTCACCCCGACAGGGTCCAGATACGCAGTATTTT.

The J gene is TRBJ2-6, the V gene TRBV27; 10 bases map to TRBD1. Trimming took 5 bases from V and 3 from J; bases not matched to a gene: 10. Germline assignment: CDR1 MNHEY and CDR2 SMNVEV (reference sequence). This CDR3 is 18 amino acids long. The CDR3 nucleotides read TGTGCCAGCAGTGCGGACAGGGGGTCCCTGGTTGGGGCCAACGTCCTGACTTTC. This translates into CASSADRGSLVGANVLTF.

This clonotype was picked up many times. The rearrangement links TRBV20-1 to TRBJ2-1; no reliable D call. CDR3 length equals 15 residues. V was clipped by 4 bases and J by 0 bases, with 13 bases between them. From germline, CDR1 is DFQATT and CDR2 SNEGSKA (reference sequence). CDR3 region: CSATRARSSYNEQFF. Here the CDR3 DNA reads TGCAGTGCTACCCGGGCAAGAAGCTCCTACAATGAGCAGTTCTTC.

This clonotype was seen many times. The chain couples TRBV20-1 to TRBJ2-3; 8 nucleotides align to TRBD2. The CDR3 runs to 16 residues. V shed 0 bases, J shed 2 bases, and the junction held 7 bases outside the gene matches. Germline V lookup: CDR1 DFQATT, CDR2 SNEGSKA (reference sequence). CDR3 nucleotides: TGCAGTGCTAGAGATCACGGGACTAGAAACACAGATACGCAGTATTTT. Translating gives CSARDHGTRNTDTQYF.

This clonotype was counted ten times or more. The chain has TRBV20-1 and TRBJ1-5; a possible D gene is TRBD1 (6 bases). The V end lost 3 bases, the J end lost 0 bases, and 12 bases lay between the germline ends. The CDR3 is 15 residues long. Germline CDR1 is DFQATT and CDR2 is SNEGSKA (reference sequence). The CDR3 spells CSASTRGNSNQPQHF. CDR3 nucleotide sequence: TGCAGTGCTAGTACCAGGGGCAATAGCAATCAGCCCCAGCATTTT.

To note about this clonotype: Being one base from a much bigger clone, this may be a read error. The CDR3 sequence is CASIVTQYEQYF. CDR3 DNA sequence: TGTGCCAGCATCGTGACCCAATACGAGCAGTACTTC. The chain employs TRBV7-6 and TRBJ2-7; the D is unclear. The CDR3 is 12 amino acids. The ends were cut back, 7 bases at V and 4 bases at J, with 11 bases in the middle. Germline CDR1 reads SGHVS; CDR2 reads FNYEAQ.

This clonotype was counted ten times or more. The chain carries TRBV5-1 and TRBJ1-1; D is perhaps TRBD1 (6 bases). The CDR3 length is 16 residues. Looked up from germline, CDR1 is SGHRS and CDR2 is YFSETQ. Trimming left V 3 bases short and J 2 bases short, with 17 bases between. The CDR3 here is CASSWTVSRGNTEAFF. The CDR3 DNA sequence: TGCGCCAGCAGCTGGACAGTTTCAAGGGGAAACACTGAAGCTTTCTTT.

This clonotype was detected many times. The chain joins TRBV5-6 to TRBJ2-3; D not certain. This CDR3 is 13 amino acids long. V lost 5 bases and J lost 3, with 10 bases in between. The germline CDR1 and CDR2 sequences are SGHDT and YYEEEE. For the CDR3, the DNA is TGTGCCAGCAGTTTAGGTTCTACAGATACGCAGTATTTT. Encoded protein: CASSLGSTDTQYF.

This clonotype was picked up many times. This chain links TRBV20-1 with TRBJ2-7; D possibly uses TRBD1 or TRBD2 (5 bases each). This CDR3 comprises 13 residues. CDR1 and CDR2 (germline): DFQATT, SNEGSKA (reference sequence). Trimming removed 6 bases at V and 2 bases at J, with 14 bases between. The DNA of the CDR3 is TGCAGTGCAAAAAGTGGGGGAACCTACGAGCAGTACTTC. Its translation is CSAKSGGTYEQYF.

This clonotype has at least ten counts. The chain joins TRBV5-1 to TRBJ2-5; TRBD1 is a possible D gene (5 bases). Germline V gene data show CDR1 as SGHRS and CDR2 as YFSETQ. V lost 3 bases to trimming and J lost 1 base, with 7 bases between them. The CDR3 totals 13 residues. The CDR3 here is CASSWTRQETQYF. The CDR3 DNA follows: TGCGCCAGCAGCTGGACACGCCAAGAGACCCAGTACTTC.

This clonotype was counted ten times or more. The gene calls are TRBV6-6 and TRBJ2-5; 7 bases agree with TRBD2. V lost 7 bases to trimming and J lost 5 bases; unmatched junction nucleotides: 10. This CDR3 has 14 residues. Per germline, CDR1 MNHNY and CDR2 SVGAGI (reference sequence). For the CDR3, the DNA is TGTGCCAGCACCAAGGAGACTAGCTGGGAGACCCAGTACTTC. Encoded protein: CASTKETSWETQYF.

This clonotype is classed as large (0.1 to 1%). The V gene is TRBV20-1, the J gene TRBJ1-1; D uncertain. Trimming pared 1 base from V and 0 bases from J, leaving 6 bases between. The CDR3 is 13 residues long. Germline CDR1 is DFQATT and CDR2 is SNEGSKA (reference sequence). Here the CDR3 DNA reads TGCAGTGCTAGAGTATCCCTGAACACTGAAGCTTTCTTT. It specifies CSARVSLNTEAFF.

This clonotype was counted at least ten times. This sequence joins TRBV12-3 or TRBV12-4 and TRBJ2-7, with TRBD1 matching over 7 bases. V shed 3 bases and J 5 bases; nucleotides not matched to a gene: 7. The CDR3 is 14 amino acids. The CDR3 nucleotides read TGTGCCAGCAGTTTTGGACAGGAGTACCACGAGCAGTACTTC. Protein product: CASSFGQEYHEQYF.

The chain is built from TRBV5-1 and TRBJ2-3; the D gene is possibly TRBD2 (5 bases). From germline, CDR1 is SGHRS and CDR2 YFSETQ. The CDR3 sequence is 15 residues long. Trimming took off 4 bases at V and 2 bases at J, with 14 bases between the two ends. Here the CDR3 DNA reads TGCGCCAGCAGCGGGTCTAGCCGGAACACAGATACGCAGTATTTT. Amino acids: CASSGSSRNTDTQYF.

This clonotype was seen many times. Here the CDR3 reads CASRGTSGGSSYNEQFF. The CDR3 DNA sequence: TGTGCCAGCAGGGGGACTAGCGGGGGGAGCTCCTACAATGAGCAGTTCTTC. V gene TRBV5-5 combines with J gene TRBJ2-1; 15 nucleotides match TRBD2. V was clipped by 5 bases and J by 0 bases; unmatched bases: 3. The CDR3 runs 17 residues. Germline loops: CDR1 SGHKS, CDR2 YYEKEE (reference sequence).

This clonotype was seen at least ten times. The chain joins TRBV3-1 to TRBJ2-5; 8 bases match TRBD2. The CDR3 is 19 amino acids. Germline V CDR1 and CDR2: LGHDT, YNNKEL (reference sequence). Unmatched junction bases numbered 21, after V lost 4 bases and J lost 5 bases. The CDR3 DNA is TGTGCCAGCAGCCGTATACTAGCGGTCGAGCCTGGTAGTGATGAGACCCAGTACTTC. This encodes CASSRILAVEPGSDETQYF.